This TCR beta chain was captured by sequencing in a study of cytomegalovirus exposure and HLA in healthy donors. Study results and limitations: Sequencing likely caused a cluster of highly shared sequence variants.

Worth noting for this clone: Its target is unknown.

Researchers ran the PCR with 60 Vbeta and 13 Jbeta primers. Assay: immunoSEQ multiplex PCR; the TCRdb copy retains only in-frame clones and omits some. Here the sample spans about 120,000 clones, 75% to 80% being singletons. The CDR3 covers 17 residues. Germline trimming cut 6 bases from V and 5 bases from J; bases unmatched to any gene: 17. Donors sampled were nominally healthy, though unrecorded immune exposures were likely. The sample taken for sequencing was PBMCs. The chain combines TRBV5-7 with TRBJ2-3; 8 bases agree with TRBD2. TRBV5-7 is an open reading frame whose function is uncertain. The TCR was taken from a woman aged 40 to 50 in good health and CMV-seropositive. CDR3 loop: CASTMRVGSGVGDTQYF. DNA for the CDR3: TGTGCCAGCACCATGAGGGTAGGTAGCGGGGTTGGAGATACGCAGTATTTT.